This TCR beta chain comes out of a study of blood T cell repertoires in COVID-19. Looking at the study overall: The United States, Italy and Spain were the sources of the acute and convalescent COVID-19 samples. T cells, B-cell-depleted T cells, or PBMCs supplied cDNA or gDNA.

This CDR3 is built from 13 residues. Trimming stripped 0 bases from V and 7 bases from J, with 8 bases between. The germline V gene encodes CDR1 SGHDT and CDR2 YYEEEE. Original data processing: Scientists estimated how many nucleated cells there were by amplifying reference gene primers. Libraries were prepared by immunoSEQ multiplex PCR; TCRdb keeps only in-frame clonotypes and omits some of them. D and trimming come from the DNA, and the V and J calls and clone size come from that table. The sample holds about 180,000 clones, roughly 79% seen once. This clonotype was obtained from a woman between 65 and 79 years old with acute or convalescent COVID-19. This chain links TRBV5-6 with TRBJ1-3; no clear D. Material: peripheral blood. The DNA for the CDR3 is TGTGCCAGCAGCTTGGCGGGAATTAACACCATATATTTT. It encodes CASSLAGINTIYF.